This T cell receptor (beta chain) appears in the sequencing data of a study of T cells after yellow fever vaccination. Across the whole study: The fractions with low cell numbers were processed using SMART-Seq v4 Ultra Low Input.

About this clonotype itself: Its antigen is currently unknown.

Study-level findings and limits: Although the secondary response was weaker, it peaked faster, at day 5 versus 15. The appearance of a small share of clonotypes in both CD4 and CD8 compartments was observed.

V was shortened by 3 bases and J by 8 bases, with 19 bases between the two germline ends. CDR3 length: 15 residues. The study made its TCR cDNA through 5'RACE template switching. That step introduced a universal primer site along with UMIs. TCRdb re-called the 5' RACE reads with MiXCR, one entry per CDR3 protein. The sample comprises more than 300,000 distinct CDR3 sequences, around 6.8% of which are singletons, and roughly 19% rests with the top ten. The sample here was PBMCs, taken roughly 45 days after the first yellow fever vaccination. The chain has TRBV12-3 or TRBV12-4 and TRBJ1-2; D ambiguous. The clonotype was recovered from a man aged 18 to 30 who received the YFV17D yellow fever vaccine. The CDR3 region is CASSFLRLGVRGYTF. CDR3 nucleotides: TGTGCCAGCAGTTTTCTGCGCCTCGGGGTGAGGGGCTACACCTTC.